These T cell receptor beta chains were read from a single sample in a study of regulatory T cells in long-lasting Graves disease. TCRdb fed the multiplex PCR reads into MiXCR, producing one record per CDR3 protein. In the table there are around 250,000 distinct CDR3 sequences, about 19% of which are singletons. Sample: peripheral blood mononuclear cells (PBMCs), taken at new diagnosis, from a patient treated with antithyroid drugs. Source of these receptors: a female donor with Graves disease. The CDR3 runs from the conserved cysteine through the conserved F or W. A D gene is named only where the DNA matches it firmly. Expanded clones get a size class; other rows say once, few or many, or leave the size out.

CDR3aa: CASSSARSTDTQYF
CDR3nt: TGTGCCAGCAGCTCTGCTCGGAGCACAGATACGCAGTATTTT
j_gene: TRBJ2-3
d_gene: .
abundance: many
v_gene: TRBV7-2
len: 14

CDR3aa: CASSPRSNYGYTF
CDR3nt: TGTGCCAGCAGTCCCAGGTCCAACTATGGCTACACCTTC
j_gene: TRBJ1-2
d_gene: .
abundance: few
v_gene: TRBV6-1
len: 13

CDR3aa: CSADRGIAYEQYF
CDR3nt: TGCAGTGCCGACCGGGGTATTGCCTACGAGCAGTACTTC
j_gene: TRBJ2-7
d_gene: .
abundance: few
v_gene: TRBV20-1
len: 13

CDR3aa: CASSRLGGTGELFF
CDR3nt: TGTGCCAGCAGTCGCCTAGGGGGCACCGGGGAGCTGTTTTTT
j_gene: TRBJ2-2
d_gene: .
abundance: many
v_gene: TRBV27
len: 14

CDR3aa: CASSVLNQPQHF
CDR3nt: TGTGCCAGCAGCGTCCTCAATCAGCCCCAGCATTTT
j_gene: TRBJ1-5
d_gene: .
abundance: once
v_gene: TRBV3-1
len: 12

CDR3aa: CASSPDSRSEQFF
CDR3nt: TGTGCCAGCAGCCCAGACTCTCGGAGTGAGCAGTTCTTC
j_gene: TRBJ2-1
d_gene: .
abundance: few
v_gene: TRBV7-9
len: 13

CDR3aa: CSATDRSSNQPQHF
CDR3nt: TGCAGTGCTACCGATAGGAGTAGCAATCAGCCCCAGCATTTT
j_gene: TRBJ1-5
d_gene: .
abundance: many
v_gene: TRBV20-1
len: 14

CDR3aa: CASSATVLGTDTQYF
CDR3nt: TGTGCCAGCAGCGCCACCGTTCTAGGAACAGATACGCAGTATTTT
j_gene: TRBJ2-3
d_gene: .
abundance: many
v_gene: TRBV4-2
len: 15

CDR3aa: CASSQDTSGGDTQYF
CDR3nt: TGCGCCAGCAGCCAAGATACTAGCGGGGGGGATACGCAGTATTTT
j_gene: TRBJ2-3
d_gene: TRBD2
abundance: few
v_gene: TRBV4-3
len: 15

CDR3aa: CASSYFGTLNTEAFF
CDR3nt: TGTGCCAGCAGTTATTTCGGGACATTGAACACTGAAGCTTTCTTT
j_gene: TRBJ1-1
d_gene: .
abundance: .
v_gene: TRBV28
len: 15

CDR3aa: CASSFLGTEYDTQYF
CDR3nt: TGTGCCAGCAGCTTCCTTGGGACAGAGTACGATACGCAGTATTTT
j_gene: TRBJ2-3
d_gene: TRBD1
abundance: many
v_gene: TRBV7-9
len: 15

CDR3aa: CASSGPGTGVSDSPLHF
CDR3nt: TGTGCCAGCAGCGGCCCCGGGACAGGGGTTAGCGATTCACCCCTCCACTTT
j_gene: TRBJ1-6
d_gene: TRBD1
abundance: many
v_gene: TRBV7-2
len: 17

CDR3aa: CASSLPPEQPQHF
CDR3nt: TGTGCCAGCAGCTTACCTCCTGAGCAGCCCCAGCATTTT
j_gene: TRBJ1-5
d_gene: .
abundance: many
v_gene: TRBV5-5
len: 13

CDR3aa: CASRGGQGAWQETQYF
CDR3nt: TGTGCCAGCAGGGGGGGACAGGGGGCTTGGCAAGAGACCCAGTACTTC
j_gene: TRBJ2-5
d_gene: TRBD1
abundance: many
v_gene: TRBV12-3/TRBV12-4
len: 16

CDR3aa: CASSQRTGAEQFF
CDR3nt: TGTGCCAGCAGCCAAAGGACAGGGGCTGAGCAGTTCTTC
j_gene: TRBJ2-1
d_gene: TRBD1
abundance: .
v_gene: TRBV11-2
len: 13

CDR3aa: CASSSGTVGYGYTF
CDR3nt: TGTGCCAGCAGTTCCGGGACAGTGGGCTATGGCTACACCTTC
j_gene: TRBJ1-2
d_gene: TRBD1
abundance: few
v_gene: TRBV27
len: 14

CDR3aa: CASSLGSGANVLTF
CDR3nt: TGTGCCAGCAGCTTGGGCTCTGGGGCCAACGTCCTGACTTTC
j_gene: TRBJ2-6
d_gene: .
abundance: many
v_gene: TRBV7-2
len: 14

CDR3aa: CSARDLGAHGYTF
CDR3nt: TGCAGTGCTAGAGATCTGGGGGCTCATGGCTACACCTTC
j_gene: TRBJ1-2
d_gene: .
abundance: many
v_gene: TRBV20-1
len: 13

CDR3aa: CASSLGGADYEQYF
CDR3nt: TGTGCCAGCAGCTTAGGGGGCGCGGACTACGAGCAGTACTTC
j_gene: TRBJ2-7
d_gene: .
abundance: many
v_gene: TRBV11-2
len: 14

CDR3aa: CASSAGTANQPQHF
CDR3nt: TGTGCCAGCAGTGCCGGGACAGCAAATCAGCCCCAGCATTTT
j_gene: TRBJ1-5
d_gene: TRBD1
abundance: .
v_gene: TRBV6-1
len: 14

CDR3aa: CASSLRLFGRDTQYF
CDR3nt: TGTGCCAGCAGTTTACGGCTATTCGGGCGAGATACGCAGTATTTT
j_gene: TRBJ2-3
d_gene: .
abundance: many
v_gene: TRBV12-3/TRBV12-4
len: 15

CDR3aa: CASSLEGGRRETQYF
CDR3nt: TGTGCCAGCAGCTTAGAGGGGGGGAGAAGAGAGACCCAGTACTTC
j_gene: TRBJ2-5
d_gene: .
abundance: many
v_gene: TRBV11-1
len: 15

CDR3aa: CSVSRRSGVADTQYF
CDR3nt: TGCAGCGTATCCCGGAGGTCGGGAGTAGCAGATACGCAGTATTTT
j_gene: TRBJ2-3
d_gene: .
abundance: .
v_gene: TRBV29-1
len: 15

CDR3aa: CASSPILAGEGETQYF
CDR3nt: TGTGCCAGCAGTCCTATACTAGCGGGGGAGGGGGAGACCCAGTACTTC
j_gene: TRBJ2-5
d_gene: TRBD2
abundance: .
v_gene: TRBV28
len: 16

CDR3aa: CATSRKIGLAGQGSYEQYF
CDR3nt: TGTGCCACCAGCAGGAAAATAGGACTAGCGGGACAGGGCTCCTACGAGCAGTACTTC
j_gene: TRBJ2-7
d_gene: TRBD2
abundance: .
v_gene: TRBV15
len: 19

CDR3aa: CASSQSDWDYEQYF
CDR3nt: TGTGCCAGCAGCCAAAGCGACTGGGACTACGAGCAGTACTTC
j_gene: TRBJ2-7
d_gene: .
abundance: many
v_gene: TRBV4-2
len: 14

CDR3aa: CASAEDRRLTSNQPQHF
CDR3nt: TGTGCCAGTGCCGAGGACAGGCGCCTAACGAGCAATCAGCCCCAGCATTTT
j_gene: TRBJ1-5
d_gene: TRBD1
abundance: many
v_gene: TRBV6-1
len: 17

CDR3aa: CASSLRWPFYYGYTF
CDR3nt: TGTGCCAGTAGTCTGCGGTGGCCCTTTTACTATGGCTACACCTTC
j_gene: TRBJ1-2
d_gene: .
abundance: many
v_gene: TRBV19
len: 15

CDR3aa: CASSLRRTSGGATDTQYF
CDR3nt: TGTGCCAGCAGCTTAAGGCGGACTAGCGGGGGGGCGACAGATACGCAGTATTTT
j_gene: TRBJ2-3
d_gene: TRBD2
abundance: many
v_gene: TRBV7-2
len: 18

CDR3aa: CASSQAEQGSYEQYF
CDR3nt: TGTGCCAGCAGCCAAGCTGAGCAGGGATCCTACGAGCAGTACTTC
j_gene: TRBJ2-7
d_gene: .
abundance: many
v_gene: TRBV4-2
len: 15

CDR3aa: CASSDEGYEQYF
CDR3nt: TGTGCCAGCAGCGATGAGGGCTACGAGCAGTACTTC
j_gene: TRBJ2-7
d_gene: .
abundance: many
v_gene: TRBV9
len: 12

CDR3aa: CSARDLEGNYGYTF
CDR3nt: TGCAGTGCTAGAGATCTAGAGGGTAACTATGGCTACACCTTC
j_gene: TRBJ1-2
d_gene: .
abundance: few
v_gene: TRBV20-1
len: 14

CDR3aa: CASSSPTGAADTQYF
CDR3nt: TGTGCCAGCAGCTCACCGACAGGGGCGGCAGATACGCAGTATTTT
j_gene: TRBJ2-3
d_gene: TRBD1
abundance: many
v_gene: TRBV7-3
len: 15

CDR3aa: CSARDAGGRGETQYF
CDR3nt: TGCAGTGCTAGGGATGCGGGGGGCCGAGGAGAGACCCAGTACTTC
j_gene: TRBJ2-5
d_gene: TRBD2
abundance: many
v_gene: TRBV20-1
len: 15

CDR3aa: CASSPPSGGWNTEAFF
CDR3nt: TGTGCCAGCAGCCCACCGAGCGGGGGGTGGAACACTGAAGCTTTCTTT
j_gene: TRBJ1-1
d_gene: .
abundance: .
v_gene: TRBV7-2
len: 16

CDR3aa: CASSSSGRIYGYTF
CDR3nt: TGTGCCAGCAGTTCATCAGGGAGAATCTATGGCTACACCTTC
j_gene: TRBJ1-2
d_gene: .
abundance: many
v_gene: TRBV28
len: 14

CDR3aa: CASREAGDSYNEQFF
CDR3nt: TGTGCCAGCAGGGAAGCGGGTGACTCCTACAATGAGCAGTTCTTC
j_gene: TRBJ2-1
d_gene: .
abundance: many
v_gene: TRBV7-3
len: 15

CDR3aa: CASSLYRTTNEKLFF
CDR3nt: TGTGCCAGCAGCTTATACCGGACCACTAATGAAAAACTGTTTTTT
j_gene: TRBJ1-4
d_gene: .
abundance: many
v_gene: TRBV7-2
len: 15

CDR3aa: CASSSTGIGETQYF
CDR3nt: TGTGCCAGCAGCTCCACAGGGATCGGAGAGACCCAGTACTTC
j_gene: TRBJ2-5
d_gene: .
abundance: many
v_gene: TRBV9
len: 14

CDR3aa: CASSHGGGRYEQFF
CDR3nt: TGTGCCAGCAGCCACGGGGGGGGAAGGTATGAGCAGTTCTTC
j_gene: TRBJ2-1
d_gene: TRBD2
abundance: many
v_gene: TRBV12-3/TRBV12-4
len: 14

CDR3aa: CASSTNPYEQYF
CDR3nt: TGTGCCAGCAGCACTAACCCCTACGAGCAGTACTTC
j_gene: TRBJ2-7
d_gene: .
abundance: many
v_gene: TRBV7-9
len: 12

CDR3aa: CASSYGRGWSYEQYF
CDR3nt: TGTGCCAGCAGTTATGGCAGGGGGTGGTCCTACGAGCAGTACTTC
j_gene: TRBJ2-7
d_gene: TRBD1
abundance: .
v_gene: TRBV6-2/TRBV6-3
len: 15

CDR3aa: CASTQSSYEQYF
CDR3nt: TGTGCCAGCACGCAGTCGTCCTACGAGCAGTACTTC
j_gene: TRBJ2-7
d_gene: .
abundance: many
v_gene: TRBV6-1
len: 12

CDR3aa: CASSVGSMNPDTQYF
CDR3nt: TGTGCCAGCAGCGTTGGTAGTATGAATCCAGATACGCAGTATTTT
j_gene: TRBJ2-3
d_gene: .
abundance: .
v_gene: TRBV9
len: 15

CDR3aa: CASSPGGERTDTQYF
CDR3nt: TGTGCCAGCAGCCCGGGGGGGGAACGGACAGATACGCAGTATTTT
j_gene: TRBJ2-3
d_gene: TRBD2
abundance: many
v_gene: TRBV5-1
len: 15

CDR3aa: CASSSTRTVISDTQYF
CDR3nt: TGTGCCAGCAGCTCAACCAGGACAGTTATCTCAGATACGCAGTATTTT
j_gene: TRBJ2-3
d_gene: .
abundance: many
v_gene: TRBV7-2
len: 16

CDR3aa: CASRDREAFF
CDR3nt: TGTGCCAGCAGGGACCGCGAAGCTTTCTTT
j_gene: TRBJ1-1
d_gene: .
abundance: .
v_gene: TRBV6-1
len: 10

CDR3aa: CASSTGGTDTQYF
CDR3nt: TGTGCCAGCTCCACCGGGGGAACAGATACGCAGTATTTT
j_gene: TRBJ2-3
d_gene: .
abundance: many
v_gene: TRBV18
len: 13

CDR3aa: CATSANPGPDTQYF
CDR3nt: TGTGCCACCAGTGCCAACCCGGGCCCAGATACGCAGTATTTT
j_gene: TRBJ2-3
d_gene: .
abundance: many
v_gene: TRBV24-1
len: 14

CDR3aa: CASSETWGNQPQHF
CDR3nt: TGTGCCAGCAGTGAAACATGGGGCAATCAGCCCCAGCATTTT
j_gene: TRBJ1-5
d_gene: .
abundance: many
v_gene: TRBV6-1
len: 14

CDR3aa: CASLDIRTGEVTGELFF
CDR3nt: TGTGCCAGCCTTGATATAAGGACAGGGGAGGTAACCGGGGAGCTGTTTTTT
j_gene: TRBJ2-2
d_gene: TRBD1
abundance: many
v_gene: TRBV27
len: 17

CDR3aa: CASRTGGIGEKLFF
CDR3nt: TGCGCCAGCAGGACAGGGGGCATCGGTGAAAAACTGTTTTTT
j_gene: TRBJ1-4
d_gene: TRBD1
abundance: many
v_gene: TRBV10-2
len: 14

CDR3aa: CASSELGETQYF
CDR3nt: TGTGCCAGCAGTGAATTAGGAGAGACCCAGTACTTC
j_gene: TRBJ2-5
d_gene: .
abundance: .
v_gene: TRBV2
len: 12

CDR3aa: CASSPGQWGTGNTIYF
CDR3nt: TGTGCCAGCAGTCCAGGACAGTGGGGTACTGGAAACACCATATATTTT
j_gene: TRBJ1-3
d_gene: .
abundance: many
v_gene: TRBV12-3/TRBV12-4
len: 16

CDR3aa: CASRRTERGNTGELLF
CDR3nt: TGCGCCAGCAGACGAACTGAGCGGGGGAACACCGGGGAGCTGCTTTTT
j_gene: TRBJ2-2
d_gene: TRBD2
abundance: .
v_gene: TRBV4-1
len: 16

CDR3aa: CASSIRDRGTETQYF
CDR3nt: TGTGCCAGCAGCATCCGGGACAGGGGAACAGAGACCCAGTACTTC
j_gene: TRBJ2-5
d_gene: TRBD1
abundance: few
v_gene: TRBV5-4
len: 15

CDR3aa: CASSLRQGQDNEQFF
CDR3nt: TGTGCCAGCTCACTTAGACAGGGTCAGGACAATGAGCAGTTCTTC
j_gene: TRBJ2-1
d_gene: TRBD1
abundance: .
v_gene: TRBV18
len: 15

CDR3aa: CSVGGANYGYTF
CDR3nt: TGCAGCGTTGGGGGCGCGAACTATGGCTACACCTTC
j_gene: TRBJ1-2
d_gene: .
abundance: .
v_gene: TRBV29-1
len: 12

CDR3aa: CASSSPGTSRGKTQYF
CDR3nt: TGTGCCAGCAGTTCTCCCGGGACTTCCCGCGGAAAGACCCAGTACTTC
j_gene: TRBJ2-5
d_gene: .
abundance: many
v_gene: TRBV28
len: 16

CDR3aa: CSVETSSTGELFF
CDR3nt: TGCAGCGTTGAAACTAGCTCCACCGGGGAGCTGTTTTTT
j_gene: TRBJ2-2
d_gene: .
abundance: many
v_gene: TRBV29-1
len: 13